The 24 T cell receptor beta chains presented below share a single source sample, sequenced in a study of blood T cell repertoires in COVID-19. TCRdb keeps only in-frame clones here, not all; method: immunoSEQ multiplex PCR. Seen here are over 60,000 clones, about 84% observed once, and the top ten hold 13%. Sequencing used peripheral blood. These TCRs come from a man between 50 and 59 years old with COVID-19, enrolled during active disease.

The sample holds one count of this clone. The CDR3 protein is CAISPGPFYEQYF. The CDR3 DNA reads as TGTGCCATCAGTCCGGGTCCTTTCTACGAGCAGTACTTC. The chain uses TRBV10-3 and TRBJ2-7, with D unresolved. Germline V gene sequence: CDR1 ENHRY, CDR2 SYGVKD. Trimming took off 5 bases at V and 3 bases at J, with 11 bases between the two ends. This CDR3 is 13 amino acids long.

The genes are TRBV11-3 and TRBJ2-7, with no clear D. Germline CDR1 and CDR2: SGHNT and YENEEA. The V end was cut by 5 bases, the J end by 0 bases, with 11 bases between. There are 14 residues in the CDR3. DNA of the CDR3: TGTGCCAGCAGCCGTCAAGCTAGCTCCTACGAGCAGTACTTC. Protein sequence: CASSRQASSYEQYF. The complete variable domain, with remaining parts taken from reference TRBV11-3 and TRBJ2-7, reads EAGVVQSPRYKIIEKKQPVAFWCNPISGHNTLYWYLQNLGQGPELLIRYENEEAVDDSQLPKDRFSAERLKGVDSTLKIQPAELGDSAVYLCASSRQASSYEQYFGPGTRLTVT.

The chain is built from TRBV6-5 and TRBJ1-2, with TRBD1 matching 8 bases. Germline values: CDR1 MNHEY, CDR2 SVGAGI. Germline trimming cut 6 bases from V and 6 bases from J; bases unmatched to any gene: 6. CDR3 length: 13 residues. In nucleotides, the CDR3 is TGTGCCAGCAGCCTACAGGGGGGCCATGGCTACACCTTC. This gives the protein CASSLQGGHGYTF.

This chain uses TRBV7-2 with TRBJ2-7; D might be TRBD2 (5 bases). Per the germline V gene, CDR1 is SGHTA and CDR2 is FQGNSA. V was pared by 0 bases and J by 7 bases, with 13 bases between. The CDR3 is made up of 14 amino acids. CDR3 amino acids: CASSLAELVWEQYF. The CDR3 DNA reads TGTGCCAGCAGCTTAGCGGAACTAGTATGGGAGCAGTACTTC.

The chain links TRBV5-1 to TRBJ2-3; 9 bases match TRBD2. CDR1 and CDR2 from the germline V gene are SGHRS and YFSETQ. There are 16 residues in the CDR3. The junction had 7 bases not matched to a gene; V was cut back by 0 bases and J by 5 bases. The CDR3 DNA reads as TGCGCCAGCAGCTTGGAGGGTAGCGGGGGAATAGATACGCAGTATTTT. Translation gives CASSLEGSGGIDTQYF. The full variable domain, in which reference TRBV5-1 and TRBJ2-3 provide the parts outside the CDR3, is KAGVTQTPRYLIKTRGQQVTLSCSPISGHRSVSWYQQTPGQGLQFLFEYFSETQRNKGNFPGRFSGRQFSNSRSEMNVSTLELGDSALYLCASSLEGSGGIDTQYFGPGTRLTVL.

The genes are TRBV5-1 and TRBJ2-5, with 10 bases that match TRBD2. This CDR3 comprises 17 residues. The J segment lost 1 base and the V segment lost 2 bases, leaving 8 bases of the junction unmatched. Looked up from germline, CDR1 is SGHRS and CDR2 is YFSETQ. This CDR3 is CASSLPRLAGGQETQYF. The CDR3, as DNA: TGCGCCAGCAGCTTACCCCGGTTAGCGGGGGGCCAAGAGACCCAGTACTTC.

The rearrangement links TRBV7-5 to TRBJ1-2; TRBD1 is the table's D call, not checked against the DNA. TRBV7-5 is given as a pseudogene. The CDR3 totals 14 residues. CDR3 residues: CVRISGQGQYGYTF. The CDR3 region has the DNA TGTGTCAGAATAAGTGGACAGGGGCAGTACGGCTACACCTTC.

This chain links TRBV4-1 with TRBJ2-5; TRBD2 agrees at 11 bases. The V and J ends lost 4 bases and 3 bases, in that order; junction bases with no gene match: 4. CDR1 is MGHRA, CDR2 YSYEKL, per germline. This CDR3 has 15 amino acids. This CDR3 reads CASSPGTSGEETQYF. In nucleotides, the CDR3 is TGCGCCAGCAGCCCTGGGACTAGCGGTGAAGAGACCCAGTACTTC.

J is TRBJ1-1 and V is TRBV29-1, with D possibly matching TRBD1 (6 bases). There are 11 residues in the CDR3. V gave up 6 bases and J gave up 4 bases, with 9 bases separating them. Germline CDR1 is SQVTM and CDR2 is ANQGSEA. CDR3 DNA: TGCAGCGTCTACAGGGCCACTGAAGCTTTCTTT. Amino acids: CSVYRATEAFF.

The chain has TRBV10-3 and TRBJ1-2; 7 positions match TRBD1. The CDR3 totals 15 residues. Germline V gives CDR1 ENHRY, CDR2 SYGVKD. Germline trimming cut 1 base from V and 4 bases from J; bases unmatched to any gene: 6. CDR3 DNA: TGTGCCATCAGTGAGTGGGCAGGGGGTTCCTATGGCTACACCTTC. Translation gives CAISEWAGGSYGYTF.

The chain links TRBV6-6 to TRBJ1-4; TRBD1 matches at 7 bases. Unmatched junction bases numbered 5, after V lost 6 bases and J lost 4 bases. The CDR3 loop spans 14 amino acids. CDR1 is MNHNY and CDR2 is SVGAGI in the germline V gene (reference sequence). The CDR3: CASRGQSFNEKLFF. DNA for the CDR3: TGTGCCAGCAGGGGACAGAGCTTTAATGAAAAACTGTTTTTT.

This clone has a handful of counts. This chain links TRBV7-2 with TRBJ2-7; TRBD1 aligns across 9 bases. The CDR3 contains 14 residues. V dropped 5 bases and J dropped 3; count of bases not matched to a gene: 5. CDR1 and CDR2 from the germline V gene are SGHTA and FQGNSA. CDR3 sequence: CASSPRDRVYEQYF. CDR3 bases: TGTGCCAGCAGCCCCCGGGACAGGGTCTACGAGCAGTACTTC.

The chain is built from TRBV7-2 and TRBJ2-1; 9 bases map to TRBD1. Trimming took 4 bases from V and 6 from J; bases not matched to a gene: 4. CDR1 and CDR2 from the germline V gene are SGHTA and FQGNSA. CDR3 size: 14 residues. CDR3 in DNA: TGTGCCAGCAGCTCAGGGACAGGGATCAATGAGCAGTTCTTC. Protein product: CASSSGTGINEQFF.

The chain combines TRBV7-9 with TRBJ2-1, with a tentative D call TRBD1 (5 bases). The CDR3 contains 15 residues. Trimming cost V 1 base and J 6 bases, with 13 bases left between them. Germline V CDR1 and CDR2: SEHNR, FQNEAQ (reference sequence). This chain's CDR3 is CASSLVGAYGNEQFF. The DNA for the CDR3 is TGTGCCAGCAGCTTAGTTGGGGCTTATGGCAATGAGCAGTTCTTC. Variable domain in full (rest from reference TRBV7-9 and TRBJ2-1): DTGVSQNPRHKITKRGQNVTFRCDPISEHNRLYWYRQTLGQGPEFLTYFQNEAQLEKSRLLSDRFSAERPKGSFSTLEIQRTEQGDSAMYLCASSLVGAYGNEQFFGPGTRLTVL.

This clone came up a few times. V gene TRBV5-7 combines with J gene TRBJ1-2; the D is unclear. TRBV5-7 has ORF status, its function being uncertain. The CDR3 is 13 amino acids. The ends were cut back, 2 bases at V and 4 bases at J, with 9 bases in the middle. CDR3 region: CASSLSVVYGYTF. The CDR3 region has the DNA TGTGCCAGCAGCTTATCCGTTGTCTATGGCTACACCTTC.

The chain carries TRBV6-1 and TRBJ2-3; D may be TRBD1 (6 bases). From germline, CDR1 is MNHNS and CDR2 SASEGT. The CDR3 totals 16 residues. V was clipped by 0 bases and J by 5 bases, with 15 bases between them. The CDR3 here is CASSEAVGAAKDTQYF. The CDR3 bases are TGTGCCAGCAGTGAAGCGGTGGGGGCCGCCAAAGATACGCAGTATTTT.

The V call is TRBV5-1, the J call TRBJ2-3; D is unclear. There are 14 residues in the CDR3. Germline V gene sequence: CDR1 SGHRS, CDR2 YFSETQ. Trimming took off 0 bases at V and 6 bases at J, with 11 bases between the two ends. DNA of the CDR3: TGCGCCAGCAGCTTGGAAATCAACGGGGATACGCAGTATTTT. As protein: CASSLEINGDTQYF. Drawing the rest from reference TRBV5-1 and TRBJ2-3, the complete variable domain is KAGVTQTPRYLIKTRGQQVTLSCSPISGHRSVSWYQQTPGQGLQFLFEYFSETQRNKGNFPGRFSGRQFSNSRSEMNVSTLELGDSALYLCASSLEINGDTQYFGPGTRLTVL.

The gene calls are TRBV2 and TRBJ2-5, with 7 bases aligning to TRBD2. This CDR3 has 15 amino acids. The germline gives CDR1 SNHLY, CDR2 FYNNEI. V shed 0 bases and J 7 bases; nucleotides not matched to a gene: 8. The CDR3 DNA reads as TGTGCCAGCAGTGAAGCTGGAGGGCCTAGCGGGACCCAGTACTTC. The encoded protein is CASSEAGGPSGTQYF.

The genes are TRBV6-4 and TRBJ2-3; 9 bases fit TRBD2. V shed 3 bases and J 4 bases; nucleotides not matched to a gene: 5. Germline CDR1 MRHNA, CDR2 SNTAGT. CDR3 length: 15 amino acids. The CDR3 reads CASSEGGGAADTQYF. The DNA of the CDR3 is TGTGCCAGCAGTGAGGGCGGGGGGGCCGCAGATACGCAGTATTTT.

The rearrangement links TRBV10-3 to TRBJ1-2; no reliable D call. The germline V gene has CDR1 ENHRY and CDR2 SYGVKD. V dropped 11 bases and J dropped 4 bases, with 20 bases sitting between them. The CDR3 sequence is 14 residues long. CDR3 DNA sequence: TGTGCCCACGGGGAAAGCCAAGGGTTCTATGGCTACACCTTC. It encodes CAHGESQGFYGYTF.

Here the CDR3 reads CASSHPSTEAFF. Written as DNA, the CDR3 is TGCGCCAGCAGCCATCCTTCCACTGAAGCTTTCTTT. The V and J genes are TRBV4-1 and TRBJ1-1; D is uncertain. With 3 bases removed from V and 4 bases from J, the gap between germline ends came to 6 bases. The CDR3 loop spans 12 amino acids. Germline CDR1 MGHRA, CDR2 YSYEKL.

The CDR3 is CASTLGGVNTEAFF. In DNA form, the CDR3 reads TGTGCCAGCACCCTAGGAGGGGTGAACACTGAAGCTTTCTTT. The chain joins TRBV6-5 to TRBJ1-1, with D possibly being TRBD1 (5 bases). V was trimmed by 7 bases and J by 0 bases, leaving 12 bases between them. Germline V gene lookup returns CDR1 MNHEY and CDR2 SVGAGI. This CDR3 has 14 amino acids.

The rearrangement uses TRBV19 and TRBJ2-2; 7 bases map to TRBD2. With 3 bases clipped from V and 5 bases from J, the junction kept 9 bases outside the gene matches. The CDR3 totals 16 residues. CDR1 LNHDA and CDR2 SQIVND come from the germline V gene (reference sequence). The CDR3 sequence is CASSMRRETGTGELFF. For the CDR3, the DNA is TGTGCCAGTAGTATGAGGCGGGAGACGGGGACCGGGGAGCTGTTTTTT. The whole variable domain, remainder taken from reference TRBV19 and TRBJ2-2, is DGGITQSPKYLFRKEGQNVTLSCEQNLNHDAMYWYRQDPGQGLRLIYYSQIVNDFQKGDIAEGYSVSREKKESFPLTVTSAQKNPTAFYLCASSMRRETGTGELFFGEGSRLTVL.

The chain recombines TRBV14 with TRBJ2-7; 10 bases are shared with TRBD1. The V gene's germline CDR1 is SGHDN and CDR2 FVKESK. The J segment lost 6 bases and the V segment lost 1 base, leaving 9 bases of the junction unmatched. The CDR3 is 16 residues long. The CDR3 coding sequence is TGTGCCAGCAGCCAAGGTGGGGACAGGGGAGTTAGCGAGCAGTACTTC. It encodes CASSQGGDRGVSEQYF.